Following are 9 T cell receptor beta chains from one sample sequenced in a study of CXCR3-negative and CXCR3-positive naive CD8 T cells. All TRB cDNA libraries came from 5' RACE performed with UMI labels. TCRdb re-called the 5' RACE reads, yielding one record per CDR3 amino acid sequence without DNA. This table holds about 23,000 distinct CDR3 sequences. Sequencing was carried out using memory CD8+ T cells from blood. These receptor sequences come from a human donor in good health. Some clones in this sample may be carry-over from other donors' samples.

The chain uses TRBV29-1 and TRBJ2-2; the TRBD1 assignment by TCRdb is unverifiable without DNA. Germline V gene lookup returns CDR1 SQVTM and CDR2 ANQGSEA. This CDR3 contains 15 residues. CDR3 sequence reads: CSVDIPDGGTGELFF.

V gene TRBV7-3 combines with J gene TRBJ1-1; TCRdb outputs TRBD1, but without DNA this stays unchecked. Germline V gene sequence: CDR1 SGHTA, CDR2 FQGTGA. CDR3 length: 14 residues. CDR3 residues: CASSPGGGGTEAFF.

This chain uses TRBV7-9 with TRBJ1-6. Germline V gene sequence: CDR1 SEHNR, CDR2 FQNEAQ (reference sequence). This CDR3 is 12 amino acids long. This chain's CDR3 is CASSYGVSPLHF. Drawing the rest from reference TRBV7-9 and TRBJ1-6, the complete variable domain is DTGVSQNPRHKITKRGQNVTFRCDPISEHNRLYWYRQTLGQGPEFLTYFQNEAQLEKSRLLSDRFSAERPKGSFSTLEIQRTEQGDSAMYLCASSYGVSPLHFGNGTRLTVT.

This rearrangement joins TRBV7-9 to TRBJ1-1. The CDR3 spans 14 residues. CDR1 is SEHNR, CDR2 FQNEAQ, per germline (reference sequence). CDR3 protein: CASSLDYVNTEAFF.

The chain combines TRBV18 with TRBJ2-1. Germline CDR1 and CDR2: KGHSH and LQKENI. CDR3 length: 11 amino acids. CDR3 amino acids: CASLHDYEQFF.

The rearrangement links TRBV4-2 to TRBJ2-7; absent DNA, TCRdb's TRBD1 call cannot be checked. The CDR3 has 14 amino acids. Germline loops: CDR1 LGHNA, CDR2 YNFKEQ. The CDR3 loop is CASRPTGGAYEQYF.

CDR3 amino acids: CASSYSLKAYEQYF. The chain combines TRBV6-5 with TRBJ2-7. In germline, CDR1 is MNHEY, CDR2 SVGAGI. The CDR3 length is 14 residues.

The rearrangement links TRBV28 to TRBJ1-1; the TCRdb D gene call, TRBD1, has no DNA to confirm it. Germline CDR1 reads MDHEN; CDR2 reads SYDVKM. The CDR3 loop spans 15 amino acids. CDR3 protein: CASSPPLAGYIEAFF.

The V and J genes are TRBV23-1 and TRBJ2-7; checking the TCRdb D call of TRBD1 is not possible without DNA. TRBV23-1 has ORF status, its function being uncertain. This CDR3 is built from 15 residues. CDR3 sequence: CASIQGLDNSYEQYF.